These 19 T cell receptor beta chains came from one sample sequenced in a study of blood T cells in healthy people across ages. A second PCR of about 7 to 11 cycles used a sample-barcoded 5' primer and a J-beta primer mix. One entry per CDR3 protein results from TCRdb running MiXCR on the 5' RACE reads. The sample has hundreds of thousands of distinct CDR3 sequences; approximately 52% are singletons. Material for sequencing was blood. The origin of the receptors is a woman older than 75 in good health.

This chain connects TRBV27 to TRBJ2-1; D gene unclear. Germline V lookup: CDR1 MNHEY, CDR2 SMNVEV (reference sequence). This CDR3 contains 11 residues. Trimming removed 8 bases at V and 10 bases at J, with 12 bases between. The CDR3 DNA sequence: TGTGCCAGCTCGCAGTATGGCGAGCAGTTCTTC. The encoded protein is CASSQYGEQFF.

Regarding this clonotype: The junction differs from germline at one of its ends, possibly a read error. This rearrangement joins TRBV3-1 to TRBJ2-1, with 10 bases lining up with TRBD2. Germline V CDR1 and CDR2: LGHDT, YNNKEL (reference sequence). This CDR3 region has 14 residues. The CDR3 here is CACSQLAGLNEQFF. In nucleotides, the CDR3 is TGTGCCTGCAGCCAACTAGCGGGGCTTAATGAGCAGTTCTTC.

Worth noting for this clonotype: One end of the junction does not line up with germline, which may come from a read error. The chain is built from TRBV6-6 and TRBJ2-7, with TRBD1 matching 7 bases. From germline, CDR1 is MNHNY and CDR2 SVGAGI (reference sequence). The CDR3 spans 15 residues. The CDR3 DNA reads TGTGCCAACAGTTACTCGGGACAGACGAACTATGAGCAGTACTTC. Amino acid sequence: CANSYSGQTNYEQYF.

The V gene is TRBV19, the J gene TRBJ1-4; D is undetermined. Trimming removed 4 bases from V and 0 bases from J, with 9 bases in between. This CDR3 is built from 15 residues. Germline CDR1 reads LNHDA; CDR2 reads SQIVND (reference sequence). The CDR3 nucleotides read TGTGCCAGTAGTACTCAACAGTCAACTAATGAAAAACTGTTTTTT. Protein: CASSTQQSTNEKLFF.

This clonotype was seen many times. V is TRBV6-6 and J is TRBJ1-5; D is ambiguous. Between the trimmed V and J ends, which lost 2 bases and 5 bases, there was a span of 4 bases. CDR3 length equals 12 residues. CDR1 and CDR2 from the germline V gene are MNHNY and SVGAGI (reference sequence). This CDR3 reads CASSYRDQPQHF. The CDR3 nucleotides read TGTGCCAGCAGTTACCGGGATCAGCCCCAGCATTTT.

There are a few counts of this clonotype. The chain employs TRBV5-1 and TRBJ1-4; D is undetermined. Trimming shortened V by 4 bases and J by 8 bases, and 12 bases separated the two germline ends. This CDR3 has 13 amino acids. Per the germline V gene, CDR1 is SGHRS and CDR2 is YFSETQ. CDR3 nucleotides: TGCGCCAGCAGCCCGAACGACGGAGAAAAACTGTTTTTT. Translation: CASSPNDGEKLFF.

J is TRBJ2-2 and V is TRBV27; D unclear. Trimming pared 10 bases from V and 2 bases from J, leaving 11 bases between. Germline V gene data show CDR1 as MNHEY and CDR2 as SMNVEV (reference sequence). The CDR3 covers 13 residues. The CDR3 region is CAIADGNTGELFF. DNA for the CDR3: TGTGCCATCGCGGACGGAAACACCGGGGAGCTGTTTTTT.

The chain has TRBV29-1 and TRBJ1-1; D call uncertain. The germline V gene has CDR1 SQVTM and CDR2 ANQGSEA. The CDR3 length is 12 residues. V shed 5 bases and J shed 3 bases, with 10 bases lying between them. CDR3 sequence reads: CSVPRVDTEAFF. Here the CDR3 DNA reads TGCAGCGTTCCTCGGGTGGACACTGAAGCTTTCTTT.

Notes on this clonotype: At one of its ends the junction is not consistent with the germline gene, which may arise from a read error. V is TRBV6-5 and J is TRBJ2-1; D uncertain. Looked up from germline, CDR1 is MNHEY and CDR2 is SVGAGI. This CDR3 is built from 14 residues. The CDR3 is CASSYHDAYNERFF. Written as DNA, the CDR3 is TGTGCCAGCAGTTACCACGATGCCTACAATGAGCGGTTCTTC.

This clonotype appeared a single time. This sequence joins TRBV29-1 and TRBJ2-7, with D perhaps TRBD2 (6 bases). The CDR3 runs 12 residues. The germline gives CDR1 SQVTM, CDR2 ANQGSEA. V gave up 4 bases and J gave up 5 bases, with 12 bases separating them. As DNA, the CDR3 is TGCAGCGTTGTCCCGCGGGGCGACGAGCAGTACTTC. The encoded protein is CSVVPRGDEQYF.

The chain uses TRBV15 and TRBJ2-1, with D perhaps matching TRBD2 (5 bases). The germline V and J ends were trimmed by 0 bases and 10 bases, with 10 bases remaining between them. CDR3 size: 13 residues. Germline V gene data show CDR1 as LNHNV and CDR2 as YYDKDF (reference sequence). CDR3 coding DNA: TGTGCCACCAGCAGAGATAGCGTTCGAGAGCAGTTCTTC. This gives the protein CATSRDSVREQFF.

Points on this clonotype: It may be a read error: a sequence one base away is much more abundant. The DNA for the CDR3 is TGTGCCAGCAGAAGTAGTCGGCAGGGGGCTGATGAGCAGTACTTC. It specifies CASRSSRQGADEQYF. V is TRBV2 and J is TRBJ2-5; 8 bases fit TRBD1. The ends lost 6 bases at V and 11 bases at J; junction bases unmatched: 17. CDR1 SNHLY and CDR2 FYNNEI come from the germline V gene. The CDR3 runs to 15 residues.

This chain uses TRBV4-1 with TRBJ1-5, with TRBD1 as a possible D gene (5 bases). Germline values: CDR1 MGHRA, CDR2 YSYEKL. V was trimmed by 1 base and J by 6 bases, leaving 10 bases between them. CDR3 length equals 14 residues. The CDR3 DNA sequence: TGCGCCAGCAGCCAAGTTAGGGGCAGTCAGCCCCAGCATTTT. It encodes CASSQVRGSQPQHF.

The chain links TRBV3-1 to TRBJ2-2; D is uncertain. The CDR3 sequence is 15 residues long. Trimming took 0 bases from V and 8 from J, leaving 13 bases between them. Germline assignment: CDR1 LGHDT and CDR2 YNNKEL (reference sequence). The CDR3 bases are TGTGCCAGCAGCCAAGATGCTAGACCTAAGGGGGAGCTGTTTTTT. Its translation is CASSQDARPKGELFF. The variable domain in full, with the rest retrieved from reference TRBV3-1 and TRBJ2-2, is DTAVSQTPKYLVTQMGNDKSIKCEQNLGHDTMYWYKQDSKKFLKIMFSYNNKELIINETVPNRFSPKSPDKAHLNLHINSLELGDSAVYFCASSQDARPKGELFFGEGSRLTVL.

This sequence joins TRBV9 and TRBJ2-5; possible D gene TRBD2, 6 bases. The DNA end favors TRBJ2-7, so the J call may be wrong. CDR3 length: 15 residues. Germline CDR1 is SGDLS and CDR2 is YYNGEE. Here the CDR3 reads CASSVESGGTYEQYF. Here the CDR3 DNA reads TGTGCCAGCAGCGTAGAGAGCGGAGGGACCTACGAGCAGTACTTC.

This clonotype was seen many times. The J gene is TRBJ1-1, the V gene TRBV29-1; D uncertain. Trimming removed 6 bases from V and 11 bases from J, with 22 bases in between. Germline V CDR1 and CDR2: SQVTM, ANQGSEA. This CDR3 has 13 amino acids. CDR3 protein: CSVETDYPTGAFF. The CDR3 nucleotides read TGCAGCGTCGAAACGGACTACCCAACGGGGGCTTTCTTT.

This clonotype came up many times. The chain employs TRBV3-1 and TRBJ2-3, with D possibly being TRBD2 (5 bases). The CDR3 is 14 amino acids. Trimming removed 8 bases at V and 6 bases at J, with 18 bases between. Germline V CDR1 and CDR2: LGHDT, YNNKEL (reference sequence). The CDR3 spells CASEEASSRDTQYF. The CDR3 nucleotides read TGTGCCAGCGAGGAGGCGAGCAGCCGCGATACGCAGTATTTT.

V usage is TRBV24-1 and J usage is TRBJ2-2; possibly TRBD1 or TRBD2 for D (5 bases each). In germline, CDR1 is KGHDR, CDR2 SFDVKD. The CDR3 totals 14 residues. V was trimmed by 9 bases and J by 0 bases, leaving 10 bases between them. The DNA of the CDR3 is TGTGCCACCCGAGGGACCACGAACACCGGGGAGCTGTTTTTT. This encodes CATRGTTNTGELFF.

This clonotype showed up just a few times. The chain has TRBV20-1 and TRBJ1-4, with a tentative D call TRBD1 (6 bases). Germline CDR1 DFQATT, CDR2 SNEGSKA (reference sequence). V was trimmed by 0 bases and J by 2 bases, leaving 7 bases between them. The CDR3 covers 14 residues. CDR3 sequence reads: CSAREGATNEKLFF. In nucleotides, the CDR3 is TGCAGTGCTAGAGAGGGGGCGACTAATGAAAAACTGTTTTTT.